One and the same sample provided the 23 T cell receptor beta chains below, sequenced in a study of control samples from healthy donors and cancer patients. Only in-frame clones appear in the TCRdb table, and some are missing; sequencing was by immunoSEQ multiplex PCR. Of around 23,000 clones detected, more than 80% appear once; the ten largest clones hold approximately 40%. The sequenced sample consisted of PBMCs. All receptors derive from a man aged 55 to 69 with head and neck cancer.

V and J are TRBV18 and TRBJ1-1; possible D gene TRBD1, 5 bases. This CDR3 contains 15 residues. CDR1 and CDR2 from the germline V gene are KGHSH and LQKENI. Trimming took off 2 bases at V and 4 bases at J, with 14 bases between the two ends. The CDR3 region is CASSPMAGVSTEAFF. CDR3 in DNA: TGTGCCAGCTCACCAATGGCGGGGGTGAGCACTGAAGCTTTCTTT.

This clone was observed once. Different DNA sequences within this sample yield the same CDR3. The chain carries TRBV30 and TRBJ1-1; D remains ambiguous. The V gene's germline CDR1 is GTSNPN and CDR2 SVGIG (reference sequence). V was shortened by 3 bases and J by 3 bases, with 8 bases between the two germline ends. This CDR3 comprises 12 residues. CDR3 bases: TGTGCCTGGAGCGTAGCGGACACTGAAGCTTTCTTT. Protein product: CAWSVADTEAFF.

The chain couples TRBV2 to TRBJ2-2, with 7 bases aligning to TRBD1. The CDR3 covers 14 residues. Germline CDR1 and CDR2: SNHLY and FYNNEI. V shed 7 bases and J 6 bases; nucleotides not matched to a gene: 8. This chain's CDR3 is CASNIWTGPGELFF. The DNA for the CDR3 is TGTGCCAGCAACATATGGACAGGCCCCGGGGAGCTGTTTTTT.

The chain combines TRBV18 with TRBJ2-1; 9 nucleotides agree with TRBD2. Trimming cost V 2 bases and J 3 bases; bases outside gene matches: 8. The CDR3 extends over 17 amino acids. Germline V lookup: CDR1 KGHSH, CDR2 LQKENI. The CDR3 DNA sequence: TGTGCCAGCTCACCAGCCTCAGCGGGAGGCGGCTACAATGAGCAGTTCTTC. Its protein product is CASSPASAGGGYNEQFF.

V is TRBV7-3 and J is TRBJ2-3; 7 bases fit TRBD1. From germline, CDR1 is SGHTA and CDR2 FQGTGA. V lost 5 bases, J lost 5 bases, and 1 base stayed unmatched. There are 12 residues in the CDR3. Written as DNA, the CDR3 is TGTGCCAGCAGCCCAGGGGGAGATACGCAGTATTTT. Amino acid sequence: CASSPGGDTQYF.

The chain couples TRBV6-6 to TRBJ2-5, with 7 nucleotides matching TRBD1. The germline V gene has CDR1 MNHNY and CDR2 SVGAGI (reference sequence). J lost 4 bases, V lost 7 bases, and 6 bases had no gene match. The CDR3 contains 13 residues. CDR3 sequence: CASKQGSRETQYF. The CDR3 DNA reads TGTGCCAGCAAACAGGGGAGTAGAGAGACCCAGTACTTC.

The chain has TRBV14 and TRBJ1-2; possible D gene TRBD1, 5 bases. Germline CDR1 SGHDN, CDR2 FVKESK. Between the trimmed V and J ends, which lost 4 bases and 8 bases, there was a span of 11 bases. CDR3 size: 12 residues. The CDR3 sequence: CASSPAGGGYTF. CDR3 nucleotide sequence: TGTGCCAGCAGCCCCGCCGGGGGGGGCTACACCTTC.

The chain combines TRBV24-1 with TRBJ2-3; possible D gene TRBD1, 6 bases. This CDR3 region has 14 residues. The germline CDR1 and CDR2 sequences are KGHDR and SFDVKD. Trimming took off 6 bases at V and 3 bases at J, with 12 bases between the two ends. DNA for the CDR3: TGTGCCACCAGTCTGGGGGCTCCGACAGATACGCAGTATTTT. Translation gives CATSLGAPTDTQYF.

The V call is TRBV10-3, the J call TRBJ1-1, with 8 bases that match TRBD1. Germline CDR1 and CDR2: ENHRY and SYGVKD. CDR3 length equals 14 residues. Trimming removed 7 bases from V and 5 bases from J; junction bases left unmatched: 9. The chain's CDR3 is CAITFGQGSTEAFF. The CDR3 bases are TGTGCCATCACTTTTGGACAGGGCTCTACTGAAGCTTTCTTT.

This chain links TRBV7-9 with TRBJ2-2; 7 nucleotides agree with TRBD2. CDR3 length equals 15 residues. Per germline, CDR1 SEHNR and CDR2 FQNEAQ (reference sequence). V shed 1 base and J 6 bases; nucleotides not matched to a gene: 5. The CDR3 loop is CASSLGGRAAGELFF. DNA for the CDR3: TGTGCCAGCAGCTTAGGTGGGAGGGCCGCCGGGGAGCTGTTTTTT.

The chain employs TRBV7-3 and TRBJ2-7; D could derive from TRBD1 or TRBD2 (5 bases each). Germline CDR1 reads SGHTA; CDR2 reads FQGTGA. Trimming stripped 10 bases from V and 5 bases from J, with 12 bases between. The CDR3 has 11 amino acids. CDR3 protein: CATRTGHEQYV. As DNA, the CDR3 is TGTGCCACCCGGACGGGGCACGAGCAGTACGTC.

Only a few counts were recorded for this clone. The rearrangement joins TRBV10-1 to TRBJ1-2; no clear D. The CDR3 covers 14 residues. V gave up 2 bases and J gave up 3 bases, with 10 bases separating them. In germline, CDR1 is WNHNN, CDR2 SYGVQD (reference sequence). The CDR3 region has the DNA TGCGCCAGCAGTGAGATCCGGGTTGACTATGGCTACACCTTC. It specifies CASSEIRVDYGYTF.

This chain connects TRBV27 to TRBJ2-7, with 7 nucleotides matching TRBD1. The CDR3 consists of 14 residues. The junction had 10 bases not matched to a gene; V was cut back by 5 bases and J by 6 bases. Germline CDR1 reads MNHEY; CDR2 reads SMNVEV (reference sequence). The CDR3 protein is CASSLRDSPSEQYF. DNA of the CDR3: TGTGCCAGCAGTCTCCGGGACAGCCCTAGCGAGCAGTACTTC.

The genes are TRBV5-8 and TRBJ2-5; TRBD1 matches at 7 bases. Germline CDR1 reads SGHTS; CDR2 reads YDEGEE. The CDR3 has 15 amino acids. J gave up 4 bases and V 4 bases, and 10 bases lay outside the gene matches. In DNA, the CDR3 is TGTGCCAGCAGCGTCAACAGGGGTCTAGGAGAGACCCAGTACTTC. It yields the protein CASSVNRGLGETQYF.

This chain connects TRBV5-1 to TRBJ1-4; D perhaps matches TRBD1 (6 bases). V was shortened by 0 bases and J by 5 bases, with 11 bases between the two germline ends. The CDR3 has 15 residues. Germline CDR1 is SGHRS and CDR2 is YFSETQ. The CDR3 DNA reads as TGCGCCAGCAGCTTGGTAGCAGGGGAGAATGAAAAACTGTTTTTT. Translated, it gives CASSLVAGENEKLFF.

This clone was detected only once. The DNA of the CDR3 is TGTGCCTGGAGGGGCAGGGGCAGGCGCAGCTCCTATAATTCACCCCTCCACTTT. This translates into CAWRGRGRRSSYNSPLHF. The rearrangement joins TRBV30 to TRBJ1-6; possible D gene TRBD1, 6 bases. CDR1 GTSNPN and CDR2 SVGIG come from the germline V gene (reference sequence). With 3 bases removed from V and 0 bases from J, the gap between germline ends came to 18 bases. The CDR3 is 18 residues long. The full variable domain, in which reference TRBV30 and TRBJ1-6 provide the parts outside the CDR3, is SQTIHQWPATLVQPVGSPLSLECTVEGTSNPNLYWYRQAAGRGLQLLFYSVGIGQISSEVPQNLSASRPQDRQFILSSKKLLLSDSGFYLCAWRGRGRRSSYNSPLHFGNGTRLTVT.

A single count supports this clone. V usage is TRBV18 and J usage is TRBJ1-1, with D tentatively TRBD1 (5 bases). Deletions cut 3 bases from V and 1 base from J, with 6 bases between. Germline CDR1 and CDR2: KGHSH and LQKENI. The CDR3 covers 13 residues. As DNA, the CDR3 is TGTGCCAGCTCACCGGGGGAGAACACTGAAGCTTTCTTT. Translating gives CASSPGENTEAFF.

This clone came up a few times. This chain uses TRBV2 with TRBJ2-7; TRBD1 matches 7 bases. CDR3 length: 15 amino acids. From germline, CDR1 is SNHLY and CDR2 FYNNEI. The J segment lost 3 bases and the V segment lost 0 bases, leaving 5 bases of the junction unmatched. In DNA, the CDR3 is TGTGCCAGCAGTGAAGCTACGGGACAGATCTACGAGCAGTACTTC. It translates to CASSEATGQIYEQYF.

The rearrangement links TRBV4-1 to TRBJ2-3, with a tentative D call TRBD2 (6 bases). The V gene's germline CDR1 is MGHRA and CDR2 YSYEKL. The CDR3 is 15 amino acids. The V gene lost 1 base and the J gene lost 0 bases, with 8 bases spanning the gap. CDR3 in amino acids: CASSQVADSTDTQYF. DNA for the CDR3: TGCGCCAGCAGCCAAGTAGCGGATAGCACAGATACGCAGTATTTT.

This chain uses TRBV9 with TRBJ2-7; D tentatively fits TRBD1 or TRBD2 (5 bases each). The CDR3 is 15 amino acids. Trimming pared 0 bases from V and 5 bases from J, leaving 15 bases between. Per the germline V gene, CDR1 is SGDLS and CDR2 is YYNGEE. CDR3: CASSVGGTDQHEQYF. The CDR3 nucleotides are TGTGCCAGCAGCGTAGGGGGGACGGACCAACACGAGCAGTACTTC.

The CDR3 DNA reads as TGTGCCAGCAGCTGGGGGGGCTATGGCTACACCTTC. Protein sequence: CASSWGGYGYTF. V usage is TRBV5-4 and J usage is TRBJ1-2; possibly TRBD1 for D (5 bases). Looked up from germline, CDR1 is SGHNT and CDR2 is YYREEE (reference sequence). The CDR3 contains 12 residues. Trimming cost V 3 bases and J 4 bases, with 7 bases left between them. The variable domain in full, completed from reference TRBV5-4 and TRBJ1-2, reads ETGVTQSPTHLIKTRGQQVTLRCSSQSGHNTVSWYQQALGQGPQFIFQYYREEENGRGNFPPRFSGLQFPNYSSELNVNALELDDSALYLCASSWGGYGYTFGSGTRLTVV.

This clone was recorded once. The chain has TRBV4-2 and TRBJ1-2, with a weak D call TRBD1 (5 bases). V lost 0 bases and J 4 bases, leaving 12 bases between the germline ends. Per the germline V gene, CDR1 is LGHNA and CDR2 is YNFKEQ. The CDR3 loop spans 15 amino acids. The CDR3 coding sequence is TGTGCCAGCAGCCAAGACCGAGGGGCGATCTATGGCTACACCTTC. This encodes CASSQDRGAIYGYTF.

The chain combines TRBV3-1 (or the pseudogene TRBV3-2) with TRBJ1-2; a weak D match, TRBD1 (5 bases). The CDR3 totals 13 residues. The V end was cut by 9 bases, the J end by 8 bases, with 19 bases between. Per germline, CDR1 LGHDT and CDR2 YNNKEL (reference sequence). The CDR3 coding sequence is TGTGCCAGTGCCGGGCTCCTGAGGGGCGGCTACACCTTC. Its protein is CASAGLLRGGYTF.